The next 21 T cell receptor beta chains were all read from a single sample in a study of PD-1 blockade in classical Hodgkin lymphoma. TCRdb's table, derived via immunoSEQ multiplex PCR, lists solely in-frame clones and lacks some. Of some 23,000 clones in the sample, around 85% were seen once. Time point given: cycle 4 day 1 (C4D1), after more than five weeks of nivolumab. The patients all showed relapse after autologous stem cell transplantation, while their brentuximab vedotin exposure varied. Purification of CD4+ T cells from thawed PBMCs was achieved by magnetic negative selection. Sequencing was performed on CD4+ T cells from blood, taken before the fourth cycle of nivolumab. These receptors were obtained from a human donor with classical Hodgkin lymphoma.

The J gene is TRBJ1-2, the V gene TRBV4-3; D remains ambiguous. V was trimmed by 0 bases and J by 4 bases, leaving 6 bases between them. The CDR3 covers 13 residues. Per germline, CDR1 LGHNA and CDR2 YSLEER. CDR3 in DNA: TGCGCCAGCAGCCAAGATCTATCCTATGGCTACACCTTC. Its protein is CASSQDLSYGYTF.

The chain couples TRBV5-6 to TRBJ1-5, with 9 bases identical to TRBD1. Per the germline V gene, CDR1 is SGHDT and CDR2 is YYEEEE. The CDR3 loop spans 15 amino acids. Trimming took 3 bases from V and 9 from J; bases not matched to a gene: 10. The CDR3 is CASSSGTGTLGPQHF. The CDR3 DNA reads as TGTGCCAGCAGCTCCGGGACAGGGACCTTAGGGCCCCAGCATTTT.

This chain connects TRBV7-2 to TRBJ2-2; a possible D gene is TRBD1 (5 bases). Trimming shortened V by 5 bases and J by 3 bases, and 10 bases separated the two germline ends. The CDR3 extends over 14 amino acids. Germline V gives CDR1 SGHTA, CDR2 FQGNSA. CDR3 DNA: TGTGCCAGCAGCACACAGGAGTACACCGGGGAGCTGTTTTTT. Its translation: CASSTQEYTGELFF.

V and J are TRBV11-1 and TRBJ1-1; D is unresolved. The germline V gene encodes CDR1 SGHAT and CDR2 FQDESV (reference sequence). The CDR3 contains 17 residues. Trimming stripped 1 base from V and 1 base from J, with 16 bases between. CDR3 residues: CASSLEAITLRNTEAFF. The CDR3, as DNA: TGTGCCAGCAGCTTAGAAGCTATAACATTGAGGAACACTGAAGCTTTCTTT. Using reference TRBV11-1 and TRBJ1-1 for the parts outside the CDR3, the full variable domain is EAEVAQSPRYKITEKSQAVAFWCDPISGHATLYWYRQILGQGPELLVQFQDESVVDDSQLPKDRFSAERLKGVDSTLKIQPAELGDSAMYLCASSLEAITLRNTEAFFGQGTRLTVV.

This clone appeared a few times. The chain joins TRBV2 to TRBJ2-1; D gene ambiguous. In germline, CDR1 is SNHLY, CDR2 FYNNEI. V lost 10 bases to trimming and J lost 9 bases, with 19 bases between them. This CDR3 has 13 amino acids. The CDR3 nucleotides read TGTGCCACCGGCATGGGATTACCAGGTGAGCAGTTCTTC. This gives the protein CATGMGLPGEQFF.

CDR3 nucleotide sequence: TGCAGTGCTAGAAAAACCTACGAGCAGTACTTC. This codes for CSARKTYEQYF. This sequence joins TRBV20-1 and TRBJ2-7, with D unclear. CDR3 length: 11 residues. V shed 2 bases and J shed 2 bases, with 4 bases lying between them. Per the germline V gene, CDR1 is DFQATT and CDR2 is SNEGSKA (reference sequence).

V and J are TRBV28 and TRBJ2-7; D may be TRBD2 (6 bases). V lost 6 bases, J lost 4 bases, and 16 bases lay in between. The CDR3 is made up of 14 amino acids. Germline CDR1 reads MDHEN; CDR2 reads SYDVKM. The chain's CDR3 is CASRSTGTSYEQYF. In nucleotides, the CDR3 is TGTGCCAGCAGATCCACCGGGACTTCTTACGAGCAGTACTTC.

By share of the sample, this clone is medium-sized. The chain combines TRBV4-2 with TRBJ2-1, with D perhaps matching TRBD2 (6 bases). Trimming removed 0 bases at V and 7 bases at J, with 19 bases between. Per germline, CDR1 LGHNA and CDR2 YNFKEQ. This CDR3 comprises 17 residues. CDR3 region: CASSQEKGWEDFNEQFF. As DNA, the CDR3 is TGTGCCAGCAGCCAAGAAAAGGGGTGGGAGGATTTTAATGAGCAGTTCTTC.

Only one count was recorded for this clone. The J gene is TRBJ2-3, the V gene TRBV5-6, with unresolved D. V was shortened by 2 bases and J by 3 bases, with 13 bases between the two germline ends. The V gene's germline CDR1 is SGHDT and CDR2 YYEEEE. The CDR3 runs to 15 residues. The CDR3 DNA reads TGTGCCAGCAGCTTCCTAACAAAAATGACAGATACGCAGTATTTT. It yields the protein CASSFLTKMTDTQYF.

The CDR3: CATNTGLTYEQYF. The CDR3 DNA reads TGTGCCACCAACACAGGGTTAACCTACGAGCAGTACTTC. The V gene is TRBV28, the J gene TRBJ2-7, with TRBD1 as a possible D gene (6 bases). CDR1 is MDHEN, CDR2 SYDVKM, per germline. CDR3 length: 13 amino acids. V gave up 10 bases and J gave up 2 bases, with 15 bases separating them.

The chain recombines TRBV10-3 with TRBJ1-2; 8 bases map to TRBD1. Losses at the gene ends were 6 bases for V and 1 base for J; bases not matched to a gene: 4. The length of the CDR3 is 14 residues. Germline V gene lookup returns CDR1 ENHRY and CDR2 SYGVKD. CDR3 sequence: CAIRGQGVNYGYTF. DNA for the CDR3: TGTGCCATCAGAGGACAGGGAGTTAACTATGGCTACACCTTC.

The genes are TRBV9 and TRBJ2-1; D perhaps matches TRBD1 (6 bases). The CDR3 is made up of 15 amino acids. The germline V gene has CDR1 SGDLS and CDR2 YYNGEE. Trimming took off 0 bases at V and 9 bases at J, with 16 bases between the two ends. CDR3 region: CASSVGGTSVFEQFF. The CDR3 nucleotides read TGTGCCAGCAGCGTAGGGGGGACATCCGTCTTTGAGCAGTTCTTC.

V gene TRBV5-1 combines with J gene TRBJ2-2, with TRBD1 matching 9 bases. Germline loops: CDR1 SGHRS, CDR2 YFSETQ. The CDR3 runs 18 residues. The J segment lost 4 bases and the V segment lost 3 bases, leaving 13 bases of the junction unmatched. DNA of the CDR3: TGCGCCAGCAGCTCACCGGACAGGGGAGGAGGTAGCACCGGGGAGCTGTTTTTT. It is translated as CASSSPDRGGGSTGELFF.

The chain is built from TRBV5-1 and TRBJ2-3; a possible D gene is TRBD1 (6 bases). V lost 0 bases and J lost 0, with 8 bases in between. CDR1 and CDR2 from the germline V gene are SGHRS and YFSETQ. The CDR3 is 15 residues long. CDR3 loop: CASSLGDTSTDTQYF. CDR3 DNA: TGCGCCAGCAGCTTGGGGGACACTAGCACAGATACGCAGTATTTT. Based on the CDR3 plus reference TRBV5-1 and TRBJ2-3, the full variable domain is KAGVTQTPRYLIKTRGQQVTLSCSPISGHRSVSWYQQTPGQGLQFLFEYFSETQRNKGNFPGRFSGRQFSNSRSEMNVSTLELGDSALYLCASSLGDTSTDTQYFGPGTRLTVL.

V gene TRBV6-5 combines with J gene TRBJ1-2; 12 bases map to TRBD1. This CDR3 has 14 amino acids. The V gene end was trimmed by 5 bases and the J gene end by 7 bases; junction bases not matched to a gene: 5. Germline V lookup: CDR1 MNHEY, CDR2 SVGAGI. The CDR3 nucleotides read TGTGCCAGCAGTCGGGACAGGGGGCTGTCTGGCTACACCTTC. Translation: CASSRDRGLSGYTF.

This chain joins TRBV19 and TRBJ1-6; D perhaps matches TRBD1 (6 bases). The CDR3 contains 14 residues. V was shortened by 6 bases and J by 9 bases, with 15 bases between the two germline ends. Germline loops: CDR1 LNHDA, CDR2 SQIVND (reference sequence). This chain's CDR3 is CASSQDRDLSPLHF. DNA for the CDR3: TGTGCCAGTAGCCAGGACAGAGACCTTTCACCCCTCCACTTT.

The CDR3 DNA reads TGTGCCAGCAGCCCCGACACGCCGGTCTCTGGAAACACCATATATTTT. The encoded protein is CASSPDTPVSGNTIYF. The rearrangement uses TRBV9 and TRBJ1-3; D uncertain. CDR3 length: 16 amino acids. Germline V lookup: CDR1 SGDLS, CDR2 YYNGEE. V was shortened by 4 bases and J by 0 bases, with 14 bases between the two germline ends.

J is TRBJ2-7 and V is TRBV28; D gene ambiguous. Trimming took 1 base from V and 1 from J, leaving 5 bases between them. CDR3 length: 13 residues. Per the germline V gene, CDR1 is MDHEN and CDR2 is SYDVKM. The CDR3 nucleotides are TGTGCCAGCAGTTTATCTGATTCCTACGAGCAGTACTTC. It yields the protein CASSLSDSYEQYF. Drawing the rest from reference TRBV28 and TRBJ2-7, the complete variable domain is DVKVTQSSRYLVKRTGEKVFLECVQDMDHENMFWYRQDPGLGLRLIYFSYDVKMKEKGDIPEGYSVSREKKERFSLILESASTNQTSMYLCASSLSDSYEQYFGPGTRLTVT.

The J gene is TRBJ2-7, the V gene TRBV11-2; weak D call: TRBD1 (6 bases). Trimming cost V 2 bases and J 5 bases, with 10 bases left between them. Germline loops: CDR1 SGHAT, CDR2 FQNNGV. The CDR3 consists of 13 residues. CDR3 sequence (DNA): TGTGCCAGCAGCTTAACAGGGAGTAACGAGCAGTACTTC. This sequence encodes CASSLTGSNEQYF.

The V and J genes are TRBV7-2 and TRBJ1-2; weak D call: TRBD1 (5 bases). The CDR3 runs 12 residues. Germline CDR1 SGHTA, CDR2 FQGNSA. Trimming removed 3 bases at V and 8 bases at J, with 10 bases between. The CDR3 here is CASSFLTAGYTF. The CDR3 DNA sequence: TGTGCCAGCAGCTTCTTGACAGCGGGCTACACCTTC.

The CDR3 bases are TGTGCCAGCAGCTTGTGGGGCGGGGTTGGGGTCAATCAGCCCCAGCATTTT. Encoded protein: CASSLWGGVGVNQPQHF. The chain links TRBV7-9 to TRBJ1-5, with a possible D match to TRBD1 (5 bases). Trimming took off 3 bases at V and 3 bases at J, with 18 bases between the two ends. The CDR3 contains 17 residues. CDR1 and CDR2 (germline): SEHNR, FQNEAQ (reference sequence).